This T cell receptor beta chain appears in the sequencing data of a study of T cell responses to AZD1222 COVID-19 vaccine. Points from the study as a whole: At study baseline, merely several AZD1222 recipients were seropositive.

Assay used: immunoSEQ multiplex PCR; TCRdb lists only in-frame clones, some missing. This sample yields more than 95,000 clones, of which roughly 88% are seen a single time; around 27% belongs to the top ten. Timing groups of about 4 and about 12 weeks for second doses were pooled. Trimming took off 4 bases at V and 1 base at J, with 19 bases between the two ends. CDR1 and CDR2 (germline): MNHNS, SASEGT. The CDR3 has 17 residues. Worth noting for this clone: Its antigen is as yet unknown.

This TCR derives from an adult who received the AZD1222 COVID-19 vaccine. V gene TRBV6-1 combines with J gene TRBJ1-1; D is possibly TRBD1 (5 bases). Source: peripheral blood, taken 28 days after the second AZD1222 dose. The CDR3 is CASSAIGGRGWNTEAFF. The DNA for the CDR3 is TGTGCCAGCAGTGCGATAGGAGGGAGGGGTTGGAACACTGAAGCTTTCTTT.